The rows below give T cell receptor beta chains drawn from one sample of a study of cytomegalovirus exposure and HLA in healthy donors. TCRdb's table, derived via immunoSEQ multiplex PCR, lists solely in-frame clones and lacks some. Here the sample spans 150,000 to 200,000 clones, roughly 74% being singletons. The sample taken for sequencing was PBMCs. Source of these receptors: a woman aged 40 to 50 in good health and CMV-seropositive. Each CDR3 is given with its conserved first and last residue. A D gene is named only where the DNA matches it firmly. The size field is filled for only some rows; it gives once, few, many or a size class.

d_gene	j_gene	abundance	v_gene	CDR3aa	CDR3nt
.	TRBJ2-2	.	TRBV5-4	CASSSGTRGTGELFF	TGTGCCAGCAGCTCCGGGACACGGGGCACCGGGGAGCTGTTTTTT
.	TRBJ2-2	.	TRBV7-2	CASSSRQVANTGELFF	TGTGCCAGCAGTTCCAGACAGGTCGCGAACACCGGGGAGCTGTTTTTT
.	TRBJ2-7	.	TRBV5-4	CASSLQGPYEQYF	TGTGCCAGCAGTCTACAGGGCCCCTACGAGCAGTACTTC
.	TRBJ1-1	few	TRBV5-8	CASSGEFGGAFF	TGTGCCAGCAGCGGAGAGTTTGGTGGAGCTTTCTTT
TRBD1	TRBJ1-1	few	TRBV7-9	CASSLRQGGNTEAFF	TGTGCCAGCAGCTTGCGACAGGGGGGAAACACTGAAGCTTTCTTT
.	TRBJ1-5	.	TRBV28	CASSTGIRNQPQHF	TGTGCCAGCTCCACGGGGATCCGCAATCAGCCCCAGCATTTT
.	TRBJ2-1	.	TRBV4-3	CASSRVQREGNEQFF	TGCGCCAGCAGCCGGGTACAGAGGGAAGGCAATGAGCAGTTCTTC
.	TRBJ1-1	.	TRBV19	CASTPQHRIGVTEAFF	TGTGCCAGTACCCCCCAACACAGAATAGGGGTCACTGAAGCTTTCTTT
.	TRBJ2-5	.	TRBV5-1	CASSSPYGGGETQYF	TGCGCCAGCAGCTCCCCATATGGGGGAGGAGAGACCCAGTACTTC
.	TRBJ1-1	.	TRBV25-1	CASSERGWLGTEAFF	TGTGCCAGCAGTGAAAGGGGGTGGCTTGGTACTGAAGCTTTCTTT
.	TRBJ1-2	.	TRBV29-1	CSVEAYPSGYGYTF	TGCAGCGTTGAAGCGTATCCCTCGGGCTATGGCTACACCTTC
.	TRBJ1-3	few	TRBV9	CASSVGPRERSGNTIYF	TGTGCCAGCAGCGTTGGACCCCGGGAACGCTCTGGAAACACCATATATTTT
TRBD2	TRBJ2-1	.	TRBV7-9	CASSSLAGSSYNEQFF	TGTGCCAGCAGCTCCCTAGCGGGGAGCTCCTACAATGAGCAGTTCTTC
.	TRBJ2-7	.	TRBV9	CASSVVKWSPRVSSYEQYF	TGTGCCAGCAGCGTAGTGAAATGGAGCCCGAGGGTTAGCTCCTACGAGCAGTACTTC
.	TRBJ1-5	.	TRBV28	CASSPEWGVNQPQHF	TGTGCCAGCAGTCCGGAGTGGGGGGTAAATCAGCCCCAGCATTTT
.	TRBJ2-3	once	TRBV29-1	CSVLRDNSLTDTQYF	TGCAGCGTGCTCCGGGACAACTCCCTGACAGATACGCAGTATTTT
TRBD1	TRBJ2-7	.	TRBV29-1	CSVEGQEFPYEQYF	TGCAGCGTTGAGGGACAGGAGTTCCCCTACGAGCAGTACTTC
TRBD1	TRBJ1-1	.	TRBV19	CASSRQGDTEAFF	TGTGCCAGTAGTCGACAGGGGGACACTGAAGCTTTCTTT
TRBD1	TRBJ2-7	.	TRBV10-3	CAIAGGQGFYEQYF	TGTGCCATCGCTGGGGGACAGGGCTTCTACGAGCAGTACTTC
.	TRBJ1-5	.	TRBV19	CASQRDNTMRDQPQHF	TGTGCCAGCCAGAGGGACAACACTATGAGGGATCAGCCCCAGCATTTT
.	TRBJ2-7	.	TRBV7-2	CASSFGGNYEQYF	TGTGCCAGCAGCTTCGGGGGAAATTACGAGCAGTACTTC
TRBD2	TRBJ2-3	.	TRBV5-1	CASSLAPSGRARSADTQYF	TGCGCCAGCAGCTTGGCCCCTAGCGGGAGGGCCAGATCGGCAGATACGCAGTATTTT
.	TRBJ2-1	.	TRBV19	CASSMDGGPRNEQFF	TGTGCCAGTAGTATGGACGGGGGGCCAAGGAATGAGCAGTTCTTC
.	TRBJ2-3	.	TRBV19	CASSIVGGDTDTQYF	TGTGCCAGTAGTATAGTAGGCGGGGACACAGATACGCAGTATTTT
TRBD1	TRBJ2-3	few	TRBV6-1	CASSVGTAASTDTQYF	TGTGCCAGCAGTGTGGGGACAGCCGCTAGCACAGATACGCAGTATTTT
.	TRBJ1-1	.	TRBV7-2	CASSLSGDTEAFF	TGTGCCAGCAGCTTATCGGGAGACACTGAAGCTTTCTTT
TRBD2	TRBJ2-7	.	TRBV5-8	CASSLLAGVYF	TGTGCCAGCAGCTTACTAGCGGGAGTTTACTTC
.	TRBJ2-5	.	TRBV11-3	CASSFGGQQETQYF	TGTGCCAGCAGCTTTGGAGGGCAACAAGAGACCCAGTACTTC
TRBD2	TRBJ2-3	.	TRBV18	CASSLNSGSSDTQYF	TGTGCCAGCTCGCTCAACAGCGGGAGCTCAGATACGCAGTATTTT
TRBD2	TRBJ2-1	once	TRBV28	CASSILAVYNEQFF	TGTGCCAGCTCAATCCTAGCGGTATACAATGAGCAGTTCTTC
TRBD1	TRBJ2-7	.	TRBV19	CASSTGESYEQYF	TGTGCCAGCTCGACAGGGGAGTCCTACGAGCAGTACTTC
.	TRBJ2-1	.	TRBV4-2	CASSQGQVYNEQFF	TGTGCCAGCAGCCAAGGACAGGTCTACAATGAGCAGTTCTTC
TRBD1	TRBJ1-1	few	TRBV6-4	CASSDSPGGLTEAFF	TGTGCCAGCAGTGACTCTCCAGGGGGATTAACTGAAGCTTTCTTT
.	TRBJ1-1	.	TRBV6-5	CATGVGEDTEAFF	TGTGCCACGGGAGTCGGGGAAGACACTGAAGCTTTCTTT
TRBD2	TRBJ2-3	few	TRBV7-9	CASSLWRERSDTQYF	TGTGCCAGCAGCTTATGGCGGGAGAGGTCAGATACGCAGTATTTT
.	TRBJ1-5	.	TRBV7-3	CASSPVEGQPQHF	TGTGCCAGCAGCCCCGTGGAGGGACAGCCCCAGCATTTT
.	TRBJ2-1	.	TRBV6-6	CASSFRGTGFNEQFF	TGTGCCAGCAGTTTTAGGGGTACCGGTTTCAATGAGCAGTTCTTC
.	TRBJ2-7	once	TRBV7-2	CASSEGVSVREQYF	TGTGCCAGCAGCGAAGGAGTTAGCGTGCGCGAGCAGTACTTC
TRBD1	TRBJ2-2	.	TRBV29-1	CSVGTGTGFTGELFF	TGCAGCGTGGGAACCGGGACAGGGTTTACCGGGGAGCTGTTTTTT
TRBD1	TRBJ1-2	.	TRBV28	CASKEGANYGYTF	TGTGCCAGCAAAGAGGGGGCGAACTATGGCTACACCTTC
TRBD1	TRBJ2-7	.	TRBV6-5	CASGDGTGPSYEQYF	TGTGCCAGCGGAGATGGGACAGGGCCCTCCTACGAGCAGTACTTC
.	TRBJ2-7	.	TRBV6-4	CASSESSGAYEQYF	TGTGCCAGCAGTGAGAGTTCAGGGGCCTACGAGCAGTACTTC
TRBD2	TRBJ2-7	few	TRBV4-2	CASSQKTTSGINYEQYF	TGTGCCAGCAGCCAGAAGACGACTAGCGGGATAAACTACGAGCAGTACTTC
TRBD1	TRBJ2-3	.	TRBV7-2	CASSSNRGPTDTQYF	TGTGCCAGCAGCTCCAACAGGGGACCCACAGATACGCAGTATTTT